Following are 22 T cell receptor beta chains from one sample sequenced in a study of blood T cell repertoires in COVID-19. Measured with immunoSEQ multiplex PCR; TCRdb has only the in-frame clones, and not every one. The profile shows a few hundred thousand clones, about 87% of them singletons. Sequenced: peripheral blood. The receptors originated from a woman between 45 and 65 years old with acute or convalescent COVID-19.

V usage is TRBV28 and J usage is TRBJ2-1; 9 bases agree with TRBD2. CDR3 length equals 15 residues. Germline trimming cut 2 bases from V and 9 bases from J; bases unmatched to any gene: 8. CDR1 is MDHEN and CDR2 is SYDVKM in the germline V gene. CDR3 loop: CASSLGGTSSGEQFF. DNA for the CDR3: TGTGCCAGCAGTTTAGGGGGGACTAGCTCAGGTGAGCAGTTCTTC. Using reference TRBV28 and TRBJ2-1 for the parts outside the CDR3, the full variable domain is DVKVTQSSRYLVKRTGEKVFLECVQDMDHENMFWYRQDPGLGLRLIYFSYDVKMKEKGDIPEGYSVSREKKERFSLILESASTNQTSMYLCASSLGGTSSGEQFFGPGTRLTVL.

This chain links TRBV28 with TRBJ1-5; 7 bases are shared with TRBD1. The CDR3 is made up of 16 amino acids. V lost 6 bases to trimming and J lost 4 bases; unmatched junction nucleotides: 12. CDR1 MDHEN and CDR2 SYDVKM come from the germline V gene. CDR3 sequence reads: CASSSRTGTANQPQHF. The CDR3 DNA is TGTGCCAGCAGCTCCCGGACCGGGACAGCAAATCAGCCCCAGCATTTT.

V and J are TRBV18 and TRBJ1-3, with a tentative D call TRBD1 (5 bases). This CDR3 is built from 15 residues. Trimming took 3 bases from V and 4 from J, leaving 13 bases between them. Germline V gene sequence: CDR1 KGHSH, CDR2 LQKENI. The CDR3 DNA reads TGTGCCAGCTCACCGGATCGGGGGGTCGGAAACACCATATATTTT. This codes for CASSPDRGVGNTIYF.

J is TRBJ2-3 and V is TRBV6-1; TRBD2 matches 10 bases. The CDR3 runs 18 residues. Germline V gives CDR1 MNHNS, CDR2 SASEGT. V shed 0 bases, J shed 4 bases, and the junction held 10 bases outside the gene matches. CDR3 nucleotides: TGTGCCAGCAGTGAAGCAGCCCTAGCGGGAGTTAGGTCAGATACGCAGTATTTT. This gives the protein CASSEAALAGVRSDTQYF.

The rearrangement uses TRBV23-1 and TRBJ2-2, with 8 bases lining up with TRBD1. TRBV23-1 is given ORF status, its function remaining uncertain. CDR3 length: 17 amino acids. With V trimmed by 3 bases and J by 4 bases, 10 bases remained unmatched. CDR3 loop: CASSHHSGTGRTGELFF. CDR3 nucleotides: TGCGCCAGCAGTCATCACTCCGGGACAGGACGCACCGGGGAGCTGTTTTTT.

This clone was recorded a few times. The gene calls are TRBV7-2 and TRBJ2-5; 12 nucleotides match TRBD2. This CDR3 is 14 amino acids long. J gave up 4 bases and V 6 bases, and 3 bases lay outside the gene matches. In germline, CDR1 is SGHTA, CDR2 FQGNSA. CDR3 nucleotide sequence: TGTGCCAGCAGTCGGGGACTAGCGGGAGAGACCCAGTACTTC. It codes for CASSRGLAGETQYF.

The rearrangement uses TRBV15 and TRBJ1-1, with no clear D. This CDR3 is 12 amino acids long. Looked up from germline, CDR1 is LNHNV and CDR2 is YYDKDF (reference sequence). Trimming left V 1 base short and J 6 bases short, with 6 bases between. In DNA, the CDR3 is TGTGCCACCAGCAGAGGCGGCCCTGAAGCTTTCTTT. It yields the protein CATSRGGPEAFF.

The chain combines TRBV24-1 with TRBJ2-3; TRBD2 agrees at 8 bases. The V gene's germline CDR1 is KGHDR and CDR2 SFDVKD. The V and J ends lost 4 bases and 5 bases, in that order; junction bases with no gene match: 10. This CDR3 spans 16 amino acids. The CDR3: CATSDPGRGGGDTQYF. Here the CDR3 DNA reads TGTGCCACCAGTGACCCCGGGAGGGGAGGTGGAGATACGCAGTATTTT.

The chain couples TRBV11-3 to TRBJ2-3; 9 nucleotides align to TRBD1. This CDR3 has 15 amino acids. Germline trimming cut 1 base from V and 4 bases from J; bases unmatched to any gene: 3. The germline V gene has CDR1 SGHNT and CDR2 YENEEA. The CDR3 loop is CASSLGGQGADTQYF. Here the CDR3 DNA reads TGTGCCAGCAGCTTAGGGGGACAGGGAGCAGATACGCAGTATTTT.

The CDR3 region is CASSQASGGGDTQYF. In DNA form, the CDR3 reads TGTGCCAGCAGCCAAGCTTCGGGGGGTGGGGATACGCAGTATTTT. The V gene is TRBV4-2, the J gene TRBJ2-3, with 7 bases matching TRBD2. J lost 6 bases, V lost 1 base, and 7 bases had no gene match. The CDR3 is 15 amino acids. From germline, CDR1 is LGHNA and CDR2 YNFKEQ.

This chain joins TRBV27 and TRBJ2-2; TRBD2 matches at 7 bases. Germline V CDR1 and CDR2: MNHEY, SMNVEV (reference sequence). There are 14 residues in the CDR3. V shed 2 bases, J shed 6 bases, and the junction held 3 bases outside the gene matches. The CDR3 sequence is CASSLNLAAGELFF. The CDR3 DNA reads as TGTGCCAGCAGTTTAAATCTAGCGGCCGGGGAGCTGTTTTTT.

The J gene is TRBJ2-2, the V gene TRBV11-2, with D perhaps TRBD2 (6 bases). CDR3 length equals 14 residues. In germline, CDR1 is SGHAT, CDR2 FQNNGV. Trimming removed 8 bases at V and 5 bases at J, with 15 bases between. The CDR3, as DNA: TGTGCCAGCGGTTCGCCGGGAGAAACCGGGGAGCTGTTTTTT. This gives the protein CASGSPGETGELFF.

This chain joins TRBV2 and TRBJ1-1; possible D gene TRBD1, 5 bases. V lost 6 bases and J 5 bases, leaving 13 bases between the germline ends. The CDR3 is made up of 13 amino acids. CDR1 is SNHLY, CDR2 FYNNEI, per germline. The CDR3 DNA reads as TGTGCCAGCAGCAGGGTTGGGGATACTGAAGCTTTCTTT. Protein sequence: CASSRVGDTEAFF.

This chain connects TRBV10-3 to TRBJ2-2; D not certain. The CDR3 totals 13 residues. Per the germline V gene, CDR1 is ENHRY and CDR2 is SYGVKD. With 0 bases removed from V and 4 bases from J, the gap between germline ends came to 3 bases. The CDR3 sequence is CAISESFTGELFF. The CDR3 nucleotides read TGTGCCATCAGTGAGTCCTTCACCGGGGAGCTGTTTTTT.

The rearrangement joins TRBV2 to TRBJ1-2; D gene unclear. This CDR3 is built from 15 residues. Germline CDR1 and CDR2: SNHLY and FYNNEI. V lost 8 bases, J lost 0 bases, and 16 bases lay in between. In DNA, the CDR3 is TGTGCCAGCGGACCCTTGAGGGCTACTAACTATGGCTACACCTTC. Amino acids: CASGPLRATNYGYTF.

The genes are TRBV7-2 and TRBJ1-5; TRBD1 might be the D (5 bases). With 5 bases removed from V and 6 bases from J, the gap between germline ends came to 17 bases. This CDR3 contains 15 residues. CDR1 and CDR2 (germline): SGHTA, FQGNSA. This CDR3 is CASSQSLGGTQPQHF. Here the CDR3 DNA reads TGTGCCAGCAGCCAATCCCTGGGGGGAACTCAGCCCCAGCATTTT.

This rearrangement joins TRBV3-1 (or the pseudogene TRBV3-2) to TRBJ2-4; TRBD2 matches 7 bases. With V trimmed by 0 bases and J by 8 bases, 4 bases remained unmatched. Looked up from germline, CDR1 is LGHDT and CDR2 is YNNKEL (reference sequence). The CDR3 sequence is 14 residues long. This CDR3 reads CASSQEFSGDIQYF. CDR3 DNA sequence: TGTGCCAGCAGCCAAGAGTTCAGCGGGGACATTCAGTACTTC.

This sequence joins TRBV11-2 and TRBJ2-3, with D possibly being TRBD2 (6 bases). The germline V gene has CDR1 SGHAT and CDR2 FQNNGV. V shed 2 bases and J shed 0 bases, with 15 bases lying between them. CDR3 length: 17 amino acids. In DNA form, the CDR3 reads TGTGCCAGCAGCTTACGGCGACTAGTTGGGAGCACAGATACGCAGTATTTT. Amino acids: CASSLRRLVGSTDTQYF.

The CDR3 spells CASSTRTGMNSPLHF. The CDR3 region has the DNA TGTGCCAGCAGCACCCGGACAGGGATGAATTCACCCCTCCACTTT. The genes are TRBV13 and TRBJ1-6; TRBD1 agrees at 8 bases. Germline V CDR1 and CDR2: PRHDT, FYEKMQ (reference sequence). This CDR3 is built from 15 residues. Trimming cost V 5 bases and J 7 bases; bases outside gene matches: 7.

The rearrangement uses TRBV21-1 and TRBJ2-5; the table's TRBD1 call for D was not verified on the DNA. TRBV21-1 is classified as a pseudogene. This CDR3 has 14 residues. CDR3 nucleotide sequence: TGTGCCAGCAGCAAAGCGGGCAGCCAAGAGACCCAGTACTTC. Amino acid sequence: CASSKAGSQETQYF.

Written as DNA, the CDR3 is TGTGCCAGCACCCCCGAGGGACAGATGAATGAAAAACTGTTTTTT. Translation: CASTPEGQMNEKLFF. This sequence joins TRBV6-5 and TRBJ1-4, with 7 bases that match TRBD1. The V gene end was trimmed by 7 bases and the J gene end by 5 bases; junction bases not matched to a gene: 10. Looked up from germline, CDR1 is MNHEY and CDR2 is SVGAGI. The CDR3 contains 15 residues.

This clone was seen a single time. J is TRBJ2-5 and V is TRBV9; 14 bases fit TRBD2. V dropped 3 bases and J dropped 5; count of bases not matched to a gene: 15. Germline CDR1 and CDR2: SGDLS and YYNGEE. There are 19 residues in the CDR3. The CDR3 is CASSAGLAGARGLGETQYF. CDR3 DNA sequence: TGTGCCAGCAGCGCGGGACTAGCGGGGGCGAGGGGCTTGGGGGAGACCCAGTACTTC.